These 18 T cell receptor beta chains came from one sample sequenced in a study of blood T cell repertoires in COVID-19. TCRdb's copy holds only in-frame clones and misses some; the assay was immunoSEQ multiplex PCR. There are some 77,000 clones in the sample; roughly 81% occur only once, and approximately 22% lies in the top ten. Sequenced input: peripheral blood. The origin of the receptors is a woman between 65 and 79 years old with acute or convalescent COVID-19.

The chain links TRBV27 to TRBJ2-6, with no clear D. CDR3 size: 16 residues. The germline gives CDR1 MNHEY, CDR2 SMNVEV (reference sequence). The V end was cut by 3 bases, the J end by 0 bases, with 9 bases between. For the CDR3, the DNA is TGTGCCAGCAGTTTGTTTCTCAGCTCTGGGGCCAACGTCCTGACTTTC. Amino acids: CASSLFLSSGANVLTF.

This chain connects TRBV3-1 (or the pseudogene TRBV3-2) to TRBJ1-5; 11 nucleotides match TRBD1. CDR1 LGHDT and CDR2 YNNKEL come from the germline V gene (reference sequence). Trimming removed 1 base from V and 3 bases from J; junction bases left unmatched: 2. The CDR3 consists of 16 residues. The CDR3 loop is CASSQGTGGANQPQHF. For the CDR3, the DNA is TGTGCCAGCAGCCAAGGGACAGGGGGCGCCAATCAGCCCCAGCATTTT.

The rearrangement links TRBV11-2 to TRBJ1-6, with TRBD1 as a possible D gene (6 bases). Germline V gene lookup returns CDR1 SGHAT and CDR2 FQNNGV. The CDR3 has 18 amino acids. Trimming stripped 5 bases from V and 9 bases from J, with 26 bases between. In nucleotides, the CDR3 is TGTGCCAGCAGCCCCACCCCCACCCCCCGGGACATAAGTTCACCCCTCCACTTT. Protein product: CASSPTPTPRDISSPLHF.

The chain has TRBV28 and TRBJ1-1, with D possibly being TRBD1 (6 bases). CDR1 MDHEN and CDR2 SYDVKM come from the germline V gene. The CDR3 is made up of 12 amino acids. The V and J ends lost 2 bases and 7 bases respectively, with 8 bases between them. The CDR3 DNA sequence: TGTGCCAGCAGTTTAGGACAGATTGAAGCTTTCTTT. It is translated as CASSLGQIEAFF.

This sequence joins TRBV5-1 and TRBJ2-5, with TRBD1 identical over 8 bases. With V trimmed by 1 base and J by 3 bases, 8 bases remained unmatched. This CDR3 contains 16 residues. Germline lookup yields CDR1 SGHRS and CDR2 YFSETQ. The CDR3 region is CASSLRDRRNEETQYF. The CDR3 DNA reads TGCGCCAGCAGCTTGCGGGACAGGAGAAACGAAGAGACCCAGTACTTC.

The chain combines TRBV11-2 with TRBJ2-5; 12 nucleotides line up with TRBD2. Trimming at V came to 7 bases and at J to 4 bases, leaving 16 bases not matched to a gene. This CDR3 has 18 amino acids. CDR1 and CDR2 (germline): SGHAT, FQNNGV. In nucleotides, the CDR3 is TGTGCCAGCATCCTTCGACTAGCGGGAGAATGGTCGGGAGAGACCCAGTACTTC. This encodes CASILRLAGEWSGETQYF.

This sequence joins TRBV6-5 and TRBJ2-7, with 7 bases lining up with TRBD2. This CDR3 is built from 14 residues. Germline values: CDR1 MNHEY, CDR2 SVGAGI. The V segment lost 2 bases and the J segment 0 bases; nucleotides outside the gene matches: 1. DNA for the CDR3: TGTGCCAGCAGTTACCGCGGGAGCTCCTACGAGCAGTACTTC. It codes for CASSYRGSSYEQYF.

V is TRBV7-3 and J is TRBJ2-3; TRBD1 matches at 7 bases. J lost 5 bases, V lost 1 base, and 6 bases had no gene match. Germline assignment: CDR1 SGHTA and CDR2 FQGTGA. The CDR3 sequence is 15 residues long. The CDR3 sequence is CASSLRGGVIDTQYF. The DNA for the CDR3 is TGTGCCAGCAGCTTAAGAGGGGGCGTCATAGATACGCAGTATTTT.

The DNA of the CDR3 is TGTGCCAGTAGTATTGGACAGTTTGGGGGCTATGGCTACACCTTC. Amino acid sequence: CASSIGQFGGYGYTF. The chain couples TRBV19 to TRBJ1-2; D is possibly TRBD1 (6 bases). Trimming shortened V by 3 bases and J by 4 bases, and 15 bases separated the two germline ends. Germline CDR1 reads LNHDA; CDR2 reads SQIVND (reference sequence). This CDR3 is built from 15 residues.

V gene TRBV28 combines with J gene TRBJ2-1; 14 nucleotides line up with TRBD2. CDR1 MDHEN and CDR2 SYDVKM come from the germline V gene. V gave up 6 bases and J gave up 9 bases; unmatched junction bases: 1. The CDR3 extends over 13 amino acids. The CDR3 reads CASRGTSGGEQFF. CDR3 DNA sequence: TGTGCCAGCAGGGGGACTAGCGGGGGTGAGCAGTTCTTC. Drawing the rest from reference TRBV28 and TRBJ2-1, the complete variable domain is DVKVTQSSRYLVKRTGEKVFLECVQDMDHENMFWYRQDPGLGLRLIYFSYDVKMKEKGDIPEGYSVSREKKERFSLILESASTNQTSMYLCASRGTSGGEQFFGPGTRLTVL.

This rearrangement joins TRBV6-6 to TRBJ1-2, with TRBD1 matching over 8 bases. In germline, CDR1 is MNHNY, CDR2 SVGAGI (reference sequence). The CDR3 loop spans 12 amino acids. The V segment lost 6 bases and the J segment 7 bases; nucleotides outside the gene matches: 4. The CDR3: CASRTGETGYTF. The CDR3 DNA reads as TGTGCCAGCAGGACAGGGGAGACTGGCTACACCTTC.

The chain recombines TRBV28 with TRBJ2-7, with TRBD1 as a possible D gene (6 bases). Germline V CDR1 and CDR2: MDHEN, SYDVKM. V lost 6 bases, J lost 2 bases, and 17 bases lay in between. The CDR3 spans 15 residues. CDR3 in DNA: TGTGCCAGCAGCCACGCCAGGGGCTTTCCCTACGAGCAGTACTTC. Translating it yields CASSHARGFPYEQYF. The whole variable domain, filled in from reference TRBV28 and TRBJ2-7, reads DVKVTQSSRYLVKRTGEKVFLECVQDMDHENMFWYRQDPGLGLRLIYFSYDVKMKEKGDIPEGYSVSREKKERFSLILESASTNQTSMYLCASSHARGFPYEQYFGPGTRLTVT.

The CDR3 region is CASSEQGNYGYTF. The CDR3, as DNA: TGCGCCAGCAGCGAGCAGGGCAACTATGGCTACACCTTC. This chain uses TRBV5-1 with TRBJ1-2; D may be TRBD1 (5 bases). V lost 4 bases, J lost 2 bases, and 9 bases lay in between. Germline V gene lookup returns CDR1 SGHRS and CDR2 YFSETQ. This CDR3 has 13 amino acids.

V and J are TRBV28 and TRBJ1-5, with a possible D match to TRBD1 (6 bases). V was shortened by 2 bases and J by 2 bases, with 19 bases between the two germline ends. This CDR3 has 18 amino acids. Germline V gives CDR1 MDHEN, CDR2 SYDVKM. The CDR3 sequence: CASSLRGTGLFGNQPQHF. The CDR3 DNA sequence: TGTGCCAGCAGTTTACGTGGCACAGGGTTGTTCGGCAATCAGCCCCAGCATTTT. Looking up the rest from reference TRBV28 and TRBJ1-5 gives the full variable domain: DVKVTQSSRYLVKRTGEKVFLECVQDMDHENMFWYRQDPGLGLRLIYFSYDVKMKEKGDIPEGYSVSREKKERFSLILESASTNQTSMYLCASSLRGTGLFGNQPQHFGDGTRLSIL.

The rearrangement links TRBV11-3 to TRBJ2-7; 7 nucleotides align to TRBD2. The CDR3 has 13 amino acids. The junction had 5 bases not matched to a gene; V was cut back by 5 bases and J by 4 bases. CDR1 is SGHNT, CDR2 YENEEA, per germline. CDR3 sequence: CASSRGLYYEQYF. The CDR3 coding sequence is TGTGCCAGCAGCCGGGGACTATATTACGAGCAGTACTTC.

The chain carries TRBV3-1 (or the pseudogene TRBV3-2) and TRBJ1-2; maybe TRBD1 (5 bases). The CDR3 contains 14 residues. The germline gives CDR1 LGHDT, CDR2 YNNKEL (reference sequence). Trimming took 3 bases from V and 8 from J, leaving 16 bases between them. The CDR3, as DNA: TGTGCCAGCAGCCATCTTGGGGGGGGAGAAGGCTACACCTTC. The encoded protein is CASSHLGGGEGYTF.

The rearrangement joins TRBV2 to TRBJ1-1; the D gene is possibly TRBD1 (5 bases). Deletions cut 4 bases from V and 1 base from J, with 13 bases between. Per germline, CDR1 SNHLY and CDR2 FYNNEI. The CDR3 consists of 15 residues. This CDR3 is CASSAWGVTNTEAFF. DNA for the CDR3: TGTGCCAGCAGTGCTTGGGGCGTAACGAACACTGAAGCTTTCTTT.

The chain couples TRBV7-2 to TRBJ1-1; 7 bases match TRBD1. This CDR3 is built from 15 residues. V trimming: 5 bases; J trimming: 4 bases; junction bases outside the gene matches: 10. Germline V gene lookup returns CDR1 SGHTA and CDR2 FQGNSA. CDR3 sequence reads: CASSPRQGSFTEAFF. CDR3 nucleotide sequence: TGTGCCAGCAGCCCTAGACAGGGAAGTTTCACTGAAGCTTTCTTT.